Reported below is one T cell receptor (beta chain). The sample comes from a study of CD8 T cells in Susac syndrome. CDR1 and CDR2 from the germline V gene are DFQATT and SNEGSKA (reference sequence). The CDR3 runs 14 residues. With 5 bases clipped from V and 4 bases from J, the junction kept 5 bases outside the gene matches. The authors sequenced TCR beta from blood CD8+ and CD4+ T cells. Controls were age- and sex-matched healthy donors. With random hexamers, about 0.45 to 1 ug RNA was reverse transcribed. MiXCR, run by TCRdb on the immunoSEQ multiplex PCR reads, gives a single entry per CDR3 protein. The sample consists of some 190,000 distinct CDR3 sequences, over 85% of them appearing once.

The rearrangement joins TRBV20-1 to TRBJ1-5, with 10 nucleotides matching TRBD1. The TCR originated in a human donor in good health. The sample comprised CD4+ T cells from PBMCs. The CDR3, as DNA: TGCAGTGCTGGTCGGGACAGGGGTAATCAGCCCCAGCATTTT. Its translation is CSAGRDRGNQPQHF.